This is a list of T cell receptor beta chains from one sample in a study of blood T cell repertoires in COVID-19. Method: immunoSEQ multiplex PCR; TCRdb's copy keeps in-frame clones and lacks some. The sample consists of approximately 260,000 clones, approximately 92% of them appearing once. The sequencing sample was made of peripheral blood. Every receptor here comes from a woman aged 40 to 50 who had recovered from COVID-19. The CDR3 runs from the conserved cysteine through the conserved F or W. The D gene is left open where the match is weak. Clone size is shown for a subset of rows, as once, few, many or a class of expanded clone.

v_gene,abundance,j_gene,len,d_gene,CDR3aa,CDR3nt
TRBV6-5,-,TRBJ1-2,15,TRBD1,CASRAAPGTDYGYTF,TGTGCCAGCAGAGCCGCACCCGGGACAGACTATGGCTACACCTTC
TRBV7-2,-,TRBJ2-2,14,-,CASRRMHITGELFF,TGTGCCAGCAGGCGGATGCACATAACCGGGGAGCTGTTTTTT
TRBV30,-,TRBJ1-1,13,-,CAWSEQAGAEAFF,TGTGCCTGGAGCGAGCAGGCAGGGGCTGAAGCTTTCTTT
TRBV28,-,TRBJ1-2,14,TRBD1,CASRTGELNYGYTF,TGTGCCAGCAGGACAGGGGAACTTAACTATGGCTACACCTTC
TRBV30,-,TRBJ1-1,12,-,CAWGIAATEAFF,TGTGCCTGGGGAATAGCGGCCACTGAAGCTTTCTTT
TRBV27,-,TRBJ2-2,15,-,CASSLSPVNTGELFF,TGTGCCAGCAGTTTATCTCCCGTGAACACCGGGGAGCTGTTTTTT
TRBV29-1,-,TRBJ1-2,12,TRBD1,CSFRTGRDGYTF,TGCAGCTTTCGGACAGGGCGGGATGGCTACACCTTC
TRBV6-1,-,TRBJ2-5,14,-,CASSELTGQETQYF,TGTGCCAGCAGTGAATTGACAGGACAAGAGACCCAGTACTTC
TRBV12-5,-,TRBJ1-5,18,TRBD1,CASGSTQGALIGNQPQHF,TGTGCTAGTGGTTCCACACAGGGGGCCCTTATAGGCAATCAGCCCCAGCATTTT
TRBV15,-,TRBJ1-3,15,-,CATSRDVGSGNTIYF,TGTGCCACCAGCAGAGATGTGGGCTCAGGAAACACCATATATTTT
TRBV2,-,TRBJ1-5,13,-,CASKEYSNQPQHF,TGTGCCAGCAAAGAGTATAGCAATCAGCCCCAGCATTTT
TRBV12-3/TRBV12-4,-,TRBJ2-3,11,-,CASSHTDTQYF,TGTGCCAGCAGCCACACAGATACGCAGTATTTT
TRBV5-4,-,TRBJ2-7,14,-,CASSPDQGTDEQYF,TGTGCCAGCAGCCCGGACCAGGGCACAGACGAGCAGTACTTC
TRBV6-2/TRBV6-3,once,TRBJ2-7,14,-,CASSYEKGSYEQYF,TGTGCCAGCAGTTATGAAAAGGGGTCCTACGAGCAGTACTTC
TRBV11-3,-,TRBJ2-3,18,TRBD2,CASSRTSGRGGNTDTQYF,TGTGCCAGCAGTCGCACTAGCGGGAGGGGAGGAAACACAGATACGCAGTATTTT
TRBV30,few,TRBJ2-1,14,TRBD2,CAWSPGGPYGEQFF,TGTGCCTGGAGCCCGGGAGGGCCTTACGGTGAGCAGTTCTTC
TRBV6-2/TRBV6-3,-,TRBJ1-1,13,-,CASSYGPLLEAFF,TGTGCCAGCAGTTACGGTCCTCTACTTGAAGCTTTCTTT
TRBV3-1/TRBV3-2,once,TRBJ1-1,16,-,CASSRRIGAREAEAFF,TGTGCCAGCAGCCGACGGATCGGTGCGAGGGAGGCTGAAGCTTTCTTT
TRBV6-5,-,TRBJ1-1,15,-,CASSRGTAENTEAFF,TGTGCCAGCAGTCGCGGGACGGCCGAGAACACTGAAGCTTTCTTT
TRBV3-1/TRBV3-2,once,TRBJ1-3,15,-,CASSQVVFSGNTIYF,TGTGCCAGCAGCCAAGTCGTCTTTTCTGGAAACACCATATATTTT
TRBV19,-,TRBJ1-2,13,-,CASSIRGDYGYTF,TGTGCCAGTAGTATCCGGGGGGACTATGGCTACACCTTC
TRBV10-2,-,TRBJ1-2,15,TRBD1,CASQGQGKTNYGYTF,TGCGCCAGCCAGGGACAGGGGAAAACTAACTATGGCTACACCTTC
TRBV10-2,-,TRBJ2-7,15,-,CASSSQGPLIYEQYF,TGCGCCAGCAGCTCACAGGGCCCCCTTATTTACGAGCAGTACTTC
TRBV5-1,once,TRBJ1-2,14,TRBD1,CASSPRQGARGYTF,TGCGCCAGCAGCCCTCGACAGGGGGCGAGAGGCTACACCTTC
TRBV5-6,-,TRBJ1-1,14,TRBD1,CASTSRQGFPEAFF,TGTGCCAGCACCTCACGACAGGGGTTCCCTGAAGCTTTCTTT
TRBV5-5,-,TRBJ2-7,16,TRBD1,CASSLAATGGPYEQYF,TGTGCCAGCAGCTTGGCCGCGACAGGGGGTCCCTACGAGCAGTACTTC
TRBV24-1,-,TRBJ1-2,14,-,CATSDDGRTYGYTF,TGTGCCACCAGTGATGATGGACGGACTTATGGCTACACCTTC
TRBV10-1,-,TRBJ2-5,15,-,CARGMGGQSQETQYF,TGCGCTAGGGGGATGGGGGGACAGTCCCAAGAGACCCAGTACTTC
TRBV7-8,few,TRBJ2-2,13,-,CASRSRGTGELFF,TGTGCCAGCCGTAGTAGGGGCACCGGGGAGCTGTTTTTT
TRBV14,-,TRBJ2-1,15,-,CASSQGAGPDNEQFF,TGTGCCAGCAGCCAAGGGGCGGGACCCGACAATGAGCAGTTCTTC
TRBV29-1,-,TRBJ1-3,14,TRBD1,CSADRASAGNTIYF,TGCAGCGCCGACAGGGCATCCGCTGGAAACACCATATATTTT
TRBV19,-,TRBJ2-3,14,-,CASSTQATNKRQYF,TGTGCCAGTAGTACCCAGGCCACGAATAAACGACAGTATTTT
TRBV3-1/TRBV3-2,-,TRBJ2-7,15,TRBD2,CASSQGLAGGSEQYF,TGTGCCAGCAGCCAAGGACTAGCGGGGGGGTCCGAGCAGTACTTC
TRBV6-2/TRBV6-3,-,TRBJ2-1,17,-,CASSYSVAGSSYNEQFF,TGTGCCAGCAGTTATTCCGTTGCGGGGAGCTCCTACAATGAGCAGTTCTTC
TRBV4-1,few,TRBJ1-1,17,TRBD1,CASRSGQGLALNTEAFF,TGCGCCAGCAGATCCGGACAGGGGTTAGCATTGAACACTGAAGCTTTCTTT
TRBV3-1/TRBV3-2,-,TRBJ2-1,16,TRBD1,CASSQDQGASYNEQFF,TGTGCCAGCAGCCAAGATCAGGGGGCCTCTTACAATGAGCAGTTCTTC
TRBV21-1,-,TRBJ1-5,22,-,CASSKAVQGPPPILPHNQPQHF,TGTGCCAGCAGCAAAGCAGTACAGGGGCCGCCTCCTATTCTCCCCCACAATCAGCCCCAGCATTTT
TRBV9,-,TRBJ1-6,14,-,CASSVTGINSPLHF,TGTGCCAGCAGCGTTACCGGGATTAATTCACCCCTCCACTTT
TRBV5-6,-,TRBJ1-2,12,-,CASSFEDYGYTF,TGTGCCAGCAGCTTCGAGGACTATGGCTACACCTTC
TRBV7-9,-,TRBJ1-4,16,TRBD1,CASLSGPGQGNEKLFF,TGTGCCAGCCTTTCTGGACCGGGACAGGGCAATGAAAAACTGTTTTTT
TRBV10-3,few,TRBJ2-3,11,-,CAIEITDTQYF,TGTGCCATCGAGATCACAGATACGCAGTATTTT
TRBV5-1,-,TRBJ1-2,14,-,CASSTGGVDYGYTF,TGCGCCAGCAGCACGGGCGGGGTGGACTATGGCTACACCTTC
TRBV30,-,TRBJ2-1,16,TRBD2,CAWSVPLAGVYNEQFF,TGTGCCTGGAGTGTACCACTAGCGGGAGTCTACAATGAGCAGTTCTTC
TRBV5-4,once,TRBJ2-3,14,-,CASSLDRARDTQYF,TGTGCCAGCAGCTTGGACAGGGCAAGGGATACGCAGTATTTT
TRBV7-6,few,TRBJ1-4,16,-,CASSLGLGGTNEKLFF,TGTGCCAGCAGCTTGGGCCTGGGAGGAACTAATGAAAAACTGTTTTTT
TRBV3-1/TRBV3-2,-,TRBJ2-3,15,-,CASSQATGRTDTQYF,TGTGCCAGCAGCCAAGCGACAGGGAGGACAGATACGCAGTATTTT
TRBV7-9,-,TRBJ1-6,16,TRBD1,CASSLAVGTGSSPLHF,TGTGCCAGCAGCTTAGCAGTAGGGACAGGGTCTTCACCCCTCCACTTT
TRBV2,-,TRBJ1-2,16,-,CASSEGVVESNYGYTF,TGTGCCAGCAGTGAAGGAGTAGTGGAGAGCAACTATGGCTACACCTTC
TRBV7-3,-,TRBJ2-3,14,-,CASSLMAPPDTQYF,TGTGCCAGCAGCTTAATGGCTCCGCCAGATACGCAGTATTTT
TRBV3-1/TRBV3-2,-,TRBJ2-5,14,TRBD1,CASRRTGGGETQYF,TGTGCCAGCAGGCGGACAGGGGGCGGAGAGACCCAGTACTTC
TRBV7-4,once,TRBJ2-1,16,TRBD1,CASSSNRGTSYNEQFF,TGTGCCAGCAGTTCCAACAGGGGTACCTCCTACAATGAGCAGTTCTTC
TRBV19,-,TRBJ1-1,14,-,CASSVSGGETEAFF,TGTGCCAGTAGTGTCTCAGGAGGAGAAACTGAAGCTTTCTTT
TRBV10-3,-,TRBJ2-3,15,-,CAIQTASTSTDTQYF,TGTGCCATCCAAACCGCTTCGACTAGCACAGATACGCAGTATTTT